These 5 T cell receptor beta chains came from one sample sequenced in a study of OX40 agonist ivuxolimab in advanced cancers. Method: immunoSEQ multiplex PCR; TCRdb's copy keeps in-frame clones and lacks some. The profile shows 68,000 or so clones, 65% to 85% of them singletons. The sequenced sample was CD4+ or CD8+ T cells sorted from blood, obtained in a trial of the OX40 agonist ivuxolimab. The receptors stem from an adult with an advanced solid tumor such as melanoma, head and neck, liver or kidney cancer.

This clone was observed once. This CDR3 reads CASSTRIQGYEKLFF. As DNA, the CDR3 is TGTGCCAGCAGTACCAGGATCCAGGGTTACGAAAAACTGTTTTTT. This chain uses TRBV27 with TRBJ1-4; the D gene is possibly TRBD1 (5 bases). The germline V and J ends were trimmed by 5 bases and 8 bases, with 18 bases remaining between them. In germline, CDR1 is MNHEY, CDR2 SMNVEV (reference sequence). This CDR3 region has 15 residues.

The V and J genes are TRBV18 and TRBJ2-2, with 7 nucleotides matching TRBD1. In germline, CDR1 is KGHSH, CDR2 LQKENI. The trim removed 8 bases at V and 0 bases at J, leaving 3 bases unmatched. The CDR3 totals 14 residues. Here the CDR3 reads CASRQGANTGELFF. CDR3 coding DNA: TGTGCCAGCAGACAGGGAGCGAACACCGGGGAGCTGTTTTTT.

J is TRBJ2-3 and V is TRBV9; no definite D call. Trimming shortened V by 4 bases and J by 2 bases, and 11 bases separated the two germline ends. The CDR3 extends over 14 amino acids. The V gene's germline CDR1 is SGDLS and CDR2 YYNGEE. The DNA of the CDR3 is TGTGCCAGCAGCCCCAGTCCCCTCACAGATACGCAGTATTTT. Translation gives CASSPSPLTDTQYF.

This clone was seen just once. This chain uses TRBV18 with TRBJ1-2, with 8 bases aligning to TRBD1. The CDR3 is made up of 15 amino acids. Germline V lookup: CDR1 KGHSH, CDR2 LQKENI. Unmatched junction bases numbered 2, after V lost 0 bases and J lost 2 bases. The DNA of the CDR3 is TGTGCCAGCTCACCACCGGCAGGGGGCAACTATGGCTACACCTTC. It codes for CASSPPAGGNYGYTF.

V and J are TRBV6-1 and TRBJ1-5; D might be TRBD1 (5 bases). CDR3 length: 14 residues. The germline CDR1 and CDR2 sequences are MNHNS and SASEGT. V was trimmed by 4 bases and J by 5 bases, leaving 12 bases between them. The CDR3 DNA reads TGTGCCAGCAGTGGAAGGGGCGCGGATCAGCCCCAGCATTTT. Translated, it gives CASSGRGADQPQHF.